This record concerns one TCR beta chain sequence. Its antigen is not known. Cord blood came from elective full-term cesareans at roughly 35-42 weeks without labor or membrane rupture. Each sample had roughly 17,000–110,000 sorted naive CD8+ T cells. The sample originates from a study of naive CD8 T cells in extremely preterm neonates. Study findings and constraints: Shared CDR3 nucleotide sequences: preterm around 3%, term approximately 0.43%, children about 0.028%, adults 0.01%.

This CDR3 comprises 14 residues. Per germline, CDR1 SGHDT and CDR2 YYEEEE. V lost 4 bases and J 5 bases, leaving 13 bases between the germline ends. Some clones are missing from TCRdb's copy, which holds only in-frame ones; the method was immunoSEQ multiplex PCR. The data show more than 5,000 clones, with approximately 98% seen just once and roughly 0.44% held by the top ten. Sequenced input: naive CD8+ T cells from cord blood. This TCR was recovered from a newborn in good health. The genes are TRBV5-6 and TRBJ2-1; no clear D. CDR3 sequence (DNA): TGTGCCAGCAGCCCCACGGCGGCGGACAATGAGCAGTTCTTC. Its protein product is CASSPTAADNEQFF.